These T cell receptor beta chains were read from a single sample in a study of shared clonotypes between healthy human individuals. Clones were read by immunoSEQ multiplex PCR, and TCRdb kept only the in-frame ones, dropping some. The table lists millions of clones, over 85% of them singletons, with roughly 1% in the top ten. Source material: naive CD8+ T cells sorted from blood. All receptors derive from a man aged 18 to 35 in good health. Each CDR3 is given with its conserved first and last residue. A D gene is named only where the DNA matches it firmly. Only some rows state a clone size, as once, few, many or a class for expanded clones.

j_call,clone_size,v_call,d_call,cdr3_nt,cdr3_aa
TRBJ2-7,.,TRBV2,TRBD1,TGTGCCAGCGGGATGACCGGGACAGGGAGTTACGAGCAGTACTTC,CASGMTGTGSYEQYF
TRBJ2-3,.,TRBV6-5,TRBD2,TGTGCCAGCAGTTTCGGAGCGGGGAGCACAGATACGCAGTATTTT,CASSFGAGSTDTQYF
TRBJ2-1,.,TRBV9,.,TGTGCCAGCAGCGTAACGGAGAATGAGCAGTTCTTC,CASSVTENEQFF
TRBJ1-5,.,TRBV6-5,TRBD1,TGTGCCAGCGGACAGGGGGCGAATCAGCCCCAGCATTTT,CASGQGANQPQHF
TRBJ2-7,.,TRBV6-5,.,TGTGCCAGCAGTTACTCTCCGCAGGGGATAGACGAGCAGTACTTC,CASSYSPQGIDEQYF
TRBJ2-1,.,TRBV27,TRBD2,TGTGCCAGCAGTTACCTAGCGGGACTCTACAATGAGCAGTTCTTC,CASSYLAGLYNEQFF
TRBJ1-6,.,TRBV2,.,TGTGCCAGCAGTGAAATATCGGCAGTCGCCAATTCACCCCTCCACTTT,CASSEISAVANSPLHF
TRBJ1-2,.,TRBV4-1,.,TGCGCCAGCAGCCGACCTCCCGGGCAGGGGCTGGACTATGGCTACACCTTC,CASSRPPGQGLDYGYTF
TRBJ2-7,.,TRBV4-1,.,TGCGCCAGCAGCCCGAAGGGGGACATTGGTTCCTACGAGCAGTACTTC,CASSPKGDIGSYEQYF
TRBJ1-1,.,TRBV9,.,TGTGCCAGCAGCGTAGAAGGGGAAAGCACTGAAGCTTTCTTT,CASSVEGESTEAFF
TRBJ2-2,.,TRBV6-6,.,TGTGCCAGCAGTTACTACGCAGAAGGCACCGGGGAGCTGTTTTTT,CASSYYAEGTGELFF
TRBJ1-2,.,TRBV7-6,TRBD1,TGTGCCAGCAGCCTCGGGACAGGGGTGTATGGCTACACCTTC,CASSLGTGVYGYTF
TRBJ1-1,.,TRBV4-1,.,TGCGCCAGCAGCCACGGAGAGACTGAAGCTTTCTTT,CASSHGETEAFF
TRBJ1-3,.,TRBV7-9,TRBD1,TGTGCCAGCAGCTCGCCTCCGGGACAGGGCCCATCTGGAAACACCATATATTTT,CASSSPPGQGPSGNTIYF
TRBJ2-1,.,TRBV9,TRBD2,TGTGCCAGCAGCGTAGACACCTTACTAGCGTCTTCCTACAATGAGCAGTTCTTC,CASSVDTLLASSYNEQFF
TRBJ1-1,.,TRBV19,.,TGTGCCAGTAGTATAGGTGGGACCACTGAAGCTTTCTTT,CASSIGGTTEAFF
TRBJ2-1,.,TRBV5-6,TRBD2,TGTGCCAGCAGCCCTCCGGGACTAGCGATCTACAATGAGCAGTTCTTC,CASSPPGLAIYNEQFF
TRBJ1-5,few,TRBV2,.,TGTGCCAGCAGTATAAAGACAGAAGATAGCAATCAGCCCCAGCATTTT,CASSIKTEDSNQPQHF
TRBJ2-7,once,TRBV18,TRBD1,TGTGCCAGTTATTCATCGGGACAGGGTAATTCCTACGAGCAGTACTTC,CASYSSGQGNSYEQYF
TRBJ2-2,.,TRBV7-9,.,TGTGCCAGCACGGGTGCCCCACCGGTCGGGACCGGGGAGCTGTTTTTT,CASTGAPPVGTGELFF
TRBJ2-7,.,TRBV7-9,TRBD2,TGTGCCAGCAGCACGGGACTAGCGGCATACTCCTACGAGCAGTACTTC,CASSTGLAAYSYEQYF
TRBJ2-2,.,TRBV2,.,TGTGCCAGCATAGGGCCGGGGCAGGGGACCGGGGAGCTGTTTTTT,CASIGPGQGTGELFF
TRBJ2-7,.,TRBV5-6,.,TGTGCCAGCAGCATGGGGGGCGGGTACGAGCAGTACTTC,CASSMGGGYEQYF
TRBJ2-1,.,TRBV19,TRBD1,TGTGCCAGTGAGGAGACAGGGGGTTACTACAATGAGCAGTTCTTC,CASEETGGYYNEQFF
TRBJ2-5,.,TRBV14,.,TGTGCCAGCAGCCAAGGGGAGGGGGCCCAAGAGACCCAGTACTTC,CASSQGEGAQETQYF
TRBJ1-1,.,TRBV5-1,.,TGCGCCAGCAGCGGCAGGGGCGGTGGCACTGAAGCTTTCTTT,CASSGRGGGTEAFF
TRBJ1-2,.,TRBV18,.,TGTGCCAGCGATGGGGGGCCAGACTCCTATGGCTACACCTTC,CASDGGPDSYGYTF
TRBJ2-7,.,TRBV27,TRBD1,TGTGCCAGCAGTTTAGTTCCGGGACAGGCCTTCGACGAGCAGTACTTC,CASSLVPGQAFDEQYF
TRBJ2-5,.,TRBV29-1,TRBD1,TGCAGCGTTTACGCCCCGGGACAGGGCTCCCAAGAGACCCAGTACTTC,CSVYAPGQGSQETQYF
TRBJ2-7,once,TRBV29-1,TRBD2,TGCAGCGGCTCCGGGGGGGACACCTCCTACGAGCAGTACTTC,CSGSGGDTSYEQYF
TRBJ2-7,.,TRBV7-8,.,TGTGCCAGCAGCCCCGGGACTTACGAGCAGTACTTC,CASSPGTYEQYF
TRBJ2-5,.,TRBV7-9,.,TGTGCCAGCAGCTTAGCGCAAGGCTTCCAAGAGACCCAGTACTTC,CASSLAQGFQETQYF
TRBJ1-1,once,TRBV4-1,.,TGCGCCAGCAGCCAACAGGACACTTACTTGAATCCTGAAGCTTTCTTT,CASSQQDTYLNPEAFF
TRBJ2-7,.,TRBV7-2,.,TGTGCCAGCAGCTTAGAGCGGTACTCCTACGAGCAGTACTTC,CASSLERYSYEQYF
TRBJ2-7,.,TRBV7-9,TRBD2,TGTGCCAGCAGCACCCCCGGGACTAGCGGTTACGAGCAGTACTTC,CASSTPGTSGYEQYF
TRBJ2-7,.,TRBV6-6,TRBD1,TGTGCCAGCAGTCCGGACAGGGAAGGGTCTTACGAGCAGTACTTC,CASSPDREGSYEQYF
TRBJ1-1,.,TRBV13,.,TGTGCCAGCAGCCCTACGGCGAACACTGAAGCTTTCTTT,CASSPTANTEAFF
TRBJ1-1,.,TRBV5-4,.,TGTGCCAGCAGCTTAGCTGGGAACACTGAAGCTTTCTTT,CASSLAGNTEAFF
TRBJ2-7,.,TRBV7-9,.,TGTGCCAGCAGCCCCGACTTAGTCGAGCAGTACTTC,CASSPDLVEQYF